The source of this T cell receptor (beta chain) is a study of blood T cell repertoires in COVID-19 (TCRdb year 2020). Regarding the complete study: Samples covering the acute and convalescent phases of COVID-19 were provided by collaborators in the United States, Italy and Spain. Nearly every sample came with metadata listing a de-identified subject ID, COVID-19 status, age in years and sex. The material from the prospective study consisted of cDNA or gDNA derived from T cells, B-cell-depleted T cells, or PBMCs. Deeply sampled blood TCRbeta repertoires from subjects exposed to, actively infected with, or recovered from COVID-19 were included in the dataset. Where HLA class I and class II types were available, the types were taken from metadata supplied by the sample provider, not from assay-based typing. The repertoires were made available in a free public database intended to serve as a resource for research on the immune response to SARS-CoV-2. The samples were drawn from two sources: the first 160 participants of the ongoing ImmuneRACE study, and fewer than 1,500 subjects contributed by 6 global collaborators. Results and caveats for the whole study, not just this receptor: The quantity of clinical and demographic metadata differed by source and by participant and was supplied without curation.

There are 15 amino acids in the CDR3, from cysteine to phenylalanine inclusive. CDR3 DNA only is kept here, 45 bases in frame from base 1. Trimming removed 2 bases from V and 2 bases from J; the gene matches leave 6 bases unexplained. CDR1 and CDR2 are drawn from the germline V gene: MNHEY, SVGEGT. The immunoSEQ Assay, a bias-controlled multiplex PCR, was used to amplify TCRbeta CDR3 regions from genomic DNA. Turning to the authors' computational methods: Within the assay, amplification of reference gene primers was used to estimate how many nucleated cells each sample contained. Sequence reads were collapsed and filtered to measure the absolute abundance of every unique TCRbeta CDR3 rearrangement. For each sample, productive Simpson clonality was calculated by taking the square root of Simpson's diversity index across productive rearrangements. TCRdb took this table from immuneACCESS and kept in-frame rearrangements with V and J called. Such tables lack part of the clones; where checked against another copy, unresolved V genes explain under half of the gap, and the rest is unexplained. V, J and clone size were drawn from that table, and D and trimming were deduced from the DNA. In this sample the table shows fewer than 300,000 clones, roughly 88% of which occur a single time. Together, the top ten hold 9% to 9.5% of the sample.

In regard to this clone: Its antigen specificity is not known. Base qualities are not provided; no much larger clone lies one nucleotide away.

Whole blood was collected in K2EDTA tubes by collaborating institutions according to the institutions' own protocols. For TCRbeta analysis, collaborators shipped samples in one of three forms: frozen whole blood, isolated PBMCs, or DNA extracted from either of those sample types. Source material: peripheral blood. The chain joins TRBV6-2 or TRBV6-3 to TRBJ2-7, and 7 bases in between align with TRBD1. This TCR came from a man between 18 and 35 years old with active or convalescent COVID-19. The nucleotides are TGTGCCAGCAGTTACCGCGGACAGGAGACCTACGAGCAGTACTTC. The resulting protein is CASSYRGQETYEQYF.